The T cell receptor (beta chain) under discussion was sequenced for a study of shared clonotypes between healthy human individuals. Overall study: Three CD4 naive, three CD4 memory, two CD8 naive and one CD8 memory plate were used per donor.

A note on this clone: Antigen unknown. Compared with germline, one end of the junction differs, possibly owing to a read error.

Memory CD4+ cells were the fraction left after CD45RA+ naive selection. Study-wide results and limits: Larger richness was generally estimated for naive than memory subsets. Since donors were few, the genetic and exposure-history diversity represented was limited.

Produced via immunoSEQ multiplex PCR; TCRdb's table is partial and in-frame only. The profile covers under 1,900,000 clones, with 97% to 99% appearing a single time and roughly 0.35% taken by the ten largest. The source is a man aged 25 to 40 in good health. Sequenced input: naive CD4+ T cells sorted from blood. Documented subset: CD45RA+ positively selected.

In DNA form, the CDR3 reads TGTGCTAGCAGCTCCAGGGGGGCTAGCACAGATACGCAGTATTTT. Translating it yields CASSSRGASTDTQYF. The chain joins TRBV7-7 to TRBJ2-3, with D perhaps matching TRBD1 (7 bases). CDR1 and CDR2 from the germline V gene are SSHAT and FNYEAQ (reference sequence). This CDR3 has 15 residues.